The 2 T cell receptor beta chains presented below share a single source sample, sequenced in a study of low-dose radiotherapy and immunotherapy resistance in tumors. Time point in this sample: before trial treatment. The TCRs were subjected to amplification over about 19 PCR cycles employing a constant-region primer in conjunction with a V-primer adapter. TCRdb used MiXCR to reprocess the reads, holding one entry per CDR3 protein. The table shows about 50,000 distinct CDR3 sequences, with 12% occurring only once. The sequenced sample was PBMCs, obtained before treatment. These receptors were taken from a female donor with ovarian cancer.

This clonotype has at least ten counts. The chain uses TRBV6-2 or TRBV6-3 and TRBJ1-1, with 9 bases aligning to TRBD1. V was pared by 6 bases and J by 5 bases, with 4 bases of the junction left unmatched. Germline V gene lookup returns CDR1 MNHEY and CDR2 SVGEGT. The CDR3 spans 13 residues. CDR3 protein: CASRTGGWTEAFF. In DNA form, the CDR3 reads TGTGCCAGCAGAACAGGGGGCTGGACTGAAGCTTTCTTT.

At least ten counts were recorded for this clonotype. The rearrangement joins TRBV28 to TRBJ1-1, with D unresolved. Trimming removed 6 bases from V and 8 bases from J, with 13 bases in between. The germline V gene encodes CDR1 MDHEN and CDR2 SYDVKM. The CDR3 length is 12 residues. CDR3 protein: CASSYRTSEAFF. The DNA for the CDR3 is TGTGCCAGCAGCTATCGGACGAGCGAAGCTTTCTTT.